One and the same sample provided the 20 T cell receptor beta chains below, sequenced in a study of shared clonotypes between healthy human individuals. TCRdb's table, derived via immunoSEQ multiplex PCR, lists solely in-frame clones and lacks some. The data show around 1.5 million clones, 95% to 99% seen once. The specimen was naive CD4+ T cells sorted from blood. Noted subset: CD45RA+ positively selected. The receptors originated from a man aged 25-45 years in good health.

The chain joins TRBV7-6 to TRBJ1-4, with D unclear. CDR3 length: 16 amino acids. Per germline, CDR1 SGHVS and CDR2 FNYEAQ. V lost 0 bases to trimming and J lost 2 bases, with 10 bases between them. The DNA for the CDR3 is TGTGCCAGCAGCTTAGCCAGTCACCCCACTAATGAAAAACTGTTTTTT. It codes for CASSLASHPTNEKLFF.

The CDR3 is CASSSGLAGGTSYNEQFF. The CDR3 coding sequence is TGCGCCAGCAGCTCCGGACTAGCGGGAGGAACCTCCTACAATGAGCAGTTCTTC. The genes are TRBV5-1 and TRBJ2-1, with 14 bases matching TRBD2. This CDR3 comprises 18 residues. The J segment lost 0 bases and the V segment lost 3 bases, leaving 5 bases of the junction unmatched. Germline CDR1 and CDR2: SGHRS and YFSETQ.

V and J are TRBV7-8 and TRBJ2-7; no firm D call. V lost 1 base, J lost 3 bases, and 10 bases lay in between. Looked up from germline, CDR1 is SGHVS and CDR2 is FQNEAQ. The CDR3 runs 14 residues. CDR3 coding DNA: TGTGCCAGCAGCTTAGGGCCAACCCTCTACGAGCAGTACTTC. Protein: CASSLGPTLYEQYF.

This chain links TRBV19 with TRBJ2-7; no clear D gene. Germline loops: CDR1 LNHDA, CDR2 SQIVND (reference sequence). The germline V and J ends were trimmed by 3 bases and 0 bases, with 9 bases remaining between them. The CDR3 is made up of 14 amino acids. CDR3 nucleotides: TGTGCCAGTAGTATCCTAGTAGGCTCCTACGAGCAGTACTTC. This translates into CASSILVGSYEQYF.

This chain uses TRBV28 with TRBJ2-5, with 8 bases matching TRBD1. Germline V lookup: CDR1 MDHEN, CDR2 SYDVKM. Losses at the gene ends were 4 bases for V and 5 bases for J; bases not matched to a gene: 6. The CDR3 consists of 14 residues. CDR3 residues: CASSYPGGAETQYF. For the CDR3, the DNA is TGTGCCAGCAGTTATCCAGGGGGCGCGGAGACCCAGTACTTC.

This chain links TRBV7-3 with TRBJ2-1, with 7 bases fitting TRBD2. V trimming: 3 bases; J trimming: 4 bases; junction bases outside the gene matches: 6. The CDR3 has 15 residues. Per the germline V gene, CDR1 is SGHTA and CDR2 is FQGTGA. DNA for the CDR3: TGTGCCAGCAGCTTGAGGCTAGCGGAATACAATGAGCAGTTCTTC. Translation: CASSLRLAEYNEQFF.

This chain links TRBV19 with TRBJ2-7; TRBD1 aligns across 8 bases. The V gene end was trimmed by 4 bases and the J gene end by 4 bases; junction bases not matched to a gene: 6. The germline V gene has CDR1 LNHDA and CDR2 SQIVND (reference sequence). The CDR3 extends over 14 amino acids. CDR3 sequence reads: CASSTRQGTYEQYF. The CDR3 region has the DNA TGTGCCAGTAGTACTAGACAGGGGACGTACGAGCAGTACTTC.

CDR3 amino acids: CASSPLAGATYEQYF. DNA of the CDR3: TGTGCCAGCAGCCCCTTAGCGGGAGCCACCTACGAGCAGTACTTC. This chain links TRBV7-9 with TRBJ2-7, with 9 bases that match TRBD2. Trimming cost V 5 bases and J 2 bases; bases outside gene matches: 7. This CDR3 is built from 15 residues. Germline CDR1 and CDR2: SEHNR and FQNEAQ (reference sequence).

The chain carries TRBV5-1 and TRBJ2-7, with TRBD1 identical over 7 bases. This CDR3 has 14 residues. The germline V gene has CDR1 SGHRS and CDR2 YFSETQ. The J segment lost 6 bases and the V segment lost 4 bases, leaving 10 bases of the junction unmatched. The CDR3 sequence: CASSIDREISEQYF. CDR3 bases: TGCGCCAGCAGCATAGACAGGGAAATAAGCGAGCAGTACTTC.

The CDR3 loop is CASRADPSTDTQYF. The CDR3 nucleotides are TGTGCCAGTAGGGCTGACCCTAGCACAGATACGCAGTATTTT. The chain links TRBV19 to TRBJ2-3; D is unresolved. Trimming shortened V by 6 bases and J by 0 bases, and 10 bases separated the two germline ends. The CDR3 has 14 amino acids. CDR1 is LNHDA, CDR2 SQIVND, per germline (reference sequence). The full variable domain, with the rest looked up from reference TRBV19 and TRBJ2-3, is DGGITQSPKYLFRKEGQNVTLSCEQNLNHDAMYWYRQDPGQGLRLIYYSQIVNDFQKGDIAEGYSVSREKKESFPLTVTSAQKNPTAFYLCASRADPSTDTQYFGPGTRLTVL.

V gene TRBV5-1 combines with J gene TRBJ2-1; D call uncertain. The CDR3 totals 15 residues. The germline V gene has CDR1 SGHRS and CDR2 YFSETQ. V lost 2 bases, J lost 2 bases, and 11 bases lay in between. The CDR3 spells CASSFVPETYNEQFF. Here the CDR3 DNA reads TGCGCCAGCAGCTTTGTCCCAGAAACCTACAATGAGCAGTTCTTC.

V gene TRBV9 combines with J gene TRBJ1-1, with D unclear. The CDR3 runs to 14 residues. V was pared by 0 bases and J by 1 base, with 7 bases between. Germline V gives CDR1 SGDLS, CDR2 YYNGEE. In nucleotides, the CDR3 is TGTGCCAGCAGCGTAGATAGCCAGAACACTGAAGCTTTCTTT. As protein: CASSVDSQNTEAFF.

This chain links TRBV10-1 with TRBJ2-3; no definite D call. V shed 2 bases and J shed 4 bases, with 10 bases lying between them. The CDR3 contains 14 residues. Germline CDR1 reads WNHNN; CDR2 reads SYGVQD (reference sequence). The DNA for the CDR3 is TGCGCCAGCAGTGAGGCTTCCTCCCCAGATACGCAGTATTTT. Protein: CASSEASSPDTQYF.

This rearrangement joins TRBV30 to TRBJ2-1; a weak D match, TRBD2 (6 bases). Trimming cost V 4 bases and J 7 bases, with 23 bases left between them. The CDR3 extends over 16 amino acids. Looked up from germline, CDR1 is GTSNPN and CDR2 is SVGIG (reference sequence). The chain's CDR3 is CAWNFVGGPRSNEQFF. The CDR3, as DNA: TGTGCCTGGAATTTTGTTGGAGGGCCCCGAAGTAATGAGCAGTTCTTC. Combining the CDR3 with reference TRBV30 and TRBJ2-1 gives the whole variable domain SQTIHQWPATLVQPVGSPLSLECTVEGTSNPNLYWYRQAAGRGLQLLFYSVGIGQISSEVPQNLSASRPQDRQFILSSKKLLLSDSGFYLCAWNFVGGPRSNEQFFGPGTRLTVL.

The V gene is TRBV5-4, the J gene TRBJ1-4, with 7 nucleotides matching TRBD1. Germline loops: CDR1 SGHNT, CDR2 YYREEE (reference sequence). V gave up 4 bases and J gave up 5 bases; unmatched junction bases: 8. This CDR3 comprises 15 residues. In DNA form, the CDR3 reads TGTGCCAGCAGCCAAGCGGGGACAGTGAATGAAAAACTGTTTTTT. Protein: CASSQAGTVNEKLFF.

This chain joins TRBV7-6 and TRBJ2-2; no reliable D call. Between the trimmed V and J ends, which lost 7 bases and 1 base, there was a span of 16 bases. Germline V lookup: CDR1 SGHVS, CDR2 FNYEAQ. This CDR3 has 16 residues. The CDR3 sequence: CASTYTVGRNTGELFF. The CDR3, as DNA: TGTGCCAGCACCTACACAGTGGGCAGGAACACCGGGGAGCTGTTTTTT.

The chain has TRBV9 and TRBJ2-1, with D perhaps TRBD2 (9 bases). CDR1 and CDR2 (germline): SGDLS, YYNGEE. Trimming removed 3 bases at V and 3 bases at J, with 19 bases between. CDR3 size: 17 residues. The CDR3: CASSARQGTSHYNEQFF. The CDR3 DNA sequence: TGTGCCAGCAGCGCACGACAGGGGACTAGCCACTACAATGAGCAGTTCTTC.

CDR3 coding DNA: TGTGCCAGCAGTTACTCTTACGGTCAGCCCCAGCATTTT. This sequence encodes CASSYSYGQPQHF. The V gene is TRBV6-5, the J gene TRBJ1-5; D uncertain. The germline CDR1 and CDR2 sequences are MNHEY and SVGAGI. The CDR3 covers 13 residues. V dropped 0 bases and J dropped 6 bases, with 6 bases sitting between them.

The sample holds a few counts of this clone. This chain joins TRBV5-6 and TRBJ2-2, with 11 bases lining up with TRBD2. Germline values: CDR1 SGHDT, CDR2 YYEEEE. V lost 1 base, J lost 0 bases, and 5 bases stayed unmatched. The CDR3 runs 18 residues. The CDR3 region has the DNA TGTGCCAGCAGCTTGCCGGGACTAGCGGATGCGAACACCGGGGAGCTGTTTTTT. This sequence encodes CASSLPGLADANTGELFF.

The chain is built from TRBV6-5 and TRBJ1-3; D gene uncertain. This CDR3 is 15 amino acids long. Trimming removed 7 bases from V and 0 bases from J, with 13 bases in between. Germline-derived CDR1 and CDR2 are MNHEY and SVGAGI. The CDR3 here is CASIPTAHSGNTIYF. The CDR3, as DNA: TGTGCCAGCATCCCGACTGCACACTCTGGAAACACCATATATTTT.